These T cell receptor beta chains were read from a single sample in a study of monozygotic twins with cystic fibrosis. The repertoire was sequenced with immunoSEQ multiplex PCR; TCRdb's copy has only in-frame clones and lacks some. The table has 25,000 to 30,000 clones, 90% seen once. The sample taken for sequencing was blood. The receptors were sampled from a girl aged 2 to 10 with cystic fibrosis. Each CDR3 is given with its conserved first and last residue. D genes are given only for firm matches. Some rows mark clone size as missing; the rest say once, few, many or name a class of expanded clone.

>TRBD2|TRBV9|TRBJ2-2|.
CASSLSGGSANTGELFF
TGTGCCAGCAGCCTTAGCGGGGGGAGCGCGAACACCGGGGAGCTGTTTTTT
>TRBD1|TRBV30|TRBJ1-6|.
CAWSTPGTGYSPLHF
TGTGCCTGGAGTACACCCGGGACAGGATATTCACCCCTCCACTTT
>TRBD2|TRBV2|TRBJ2-1|.
CASSRLASGINEQFF
TGTGCCAGCAGTAGATTGGCTAGCGGTATCAATGAGCAGTTCTTC
>.|TRBV2|TRBJ1-1|.
CASGQTRGTEAFF
TGTGCCAGCGGTCAGACGAGAGGCACTGAAGCTTTCTTT
>TRBD1|TRBV4-1|TRBJ1-1|once
CASSQALTGGTEAFF
TGCGCCAGCAGCCAAGCATTGACAGGGGGCACTGAAGCTTTCTTT
>.|TRBV5-1|TRBJ1-4|.
CASSFGPGGIATNEKLFF
.
>.|TRBV4-2|TRBJ2-4|.
CASSQDERSIQYF
TGTGCCAGCAGCCAAGACGAGCGGTCCATTCAGTACTTC
>TRBD1|TRBV19|TRBJ2-3|.
CARVAPGQESTDTQYF
TGTGCCAGGGTAGCACCGGGACAGGAAAGCACAGATACGCAGTATTTT
>.|TRBV10-3|TRBJ2-3|.
CAISEGGTGDTQYF
TGTGCCATCAGTGAGGGGGGGACCGGGGATACGCAGTATTTT
>TRBD2|TRBV2|TRBJ2-1|.
CASSEGNSGGLYNEQFF
TGTGCCAGCAGTGAAGGGAATAGCGGGGGCCTGTACAATGAGCAGTTCTTC
>.|TRBV5-1|TRBJ1-1|few
CASSRLTGSGMTEAFF
TGCGCCAGCAGCCGGTTGACCGGTTCGGGAATGACTGAAGCTTTCTTT
>.|TRBV20-1|TRBJ2-7|.
CSARRGYEQYF
TGCAGTGCTAGAAGGGGCTACGAGCAGTACTTC
>.|TRBV6-5|TRBJ1-1|.
CASSYSGGLNTEAFF
TGTGCCAGCAGTTACTCGGGAGGTCTGAACACTGAAGCTTTCTTT
>.|TRBV6-1|TRBJ2-5|few
CASSEAMGVETQYF
TGTGCCAGCAGTGAAGCGATGGGAGTAGAGACCCAGTACTTC
>.|TRBV14|TRBJ2-3|.
CASSQIGGGAPDTQYF
TGTGCCAGCAGCCAAATTGGTGGGGGGGCCCCAGATACGCAGTATTTT
>.|TRBV27|TRBJ2-5|.
CASSQNLKGTQYF
TGTGCCAGCAGTCAGAATCTTAAGGGGACCCAGTACTTC
>TRBD1|TRBV6-5|TRBJ2-7|.
CASSYRDRRNEQYF
TGTGCCAGCAGTTACCGGGACAGAAGGAACGAGCAGTACTTC
>.|TRBV18|TRBJ2-3|.
CASSPGGPGNTQYF
TGTGCCAGCTCACCGGGGGGGCCTGGAAATACGCAGTATTTT
>.|TRBV29-1|TRBJ1-2|.
CSVGRQTNYGYTF
TGCAGCGTTGGTCGACAGACTAACTATGGCTACACCTTC
>.|TRBV6-5|TRBJ1-6|.
CASRNRASPLHF
TGTGCCAGCAGAAACAGGGCTTCACCCCTCCACTTT
>.|TRBV5-1|TRBJ1-2|.
CASSMTGINYGYTF
TGCGCCAGCAGCATGACAGGAATTAACTATGGCTACACCTTC
>.|TRBV7-9|TRBJ2-7|.
CASSHTAYEQYF
TGTGCCAGCAGTCACACTGCCTACGAGCAGTACTTC
>.|TRBV5-6|TRBJ1-1|.
CASSFLWDFTEAFF
TGTGCCAGCAGCTTTCTGTGGGATTTCACTGAAGCTTTCTTT
>.|TRBV6-6|TRBJ1-1|.
CASSPQVNTEAFF
TGTGCCAGCAGTCCACAGGTTAACACTGAAGCTTTCTTT
>.|TRBV19|TRBJ1-5|.
CASSITGSNQPQHF
TGTGCCAGTAGTATAACAGGAAGCAATCAGCCCCAGCATTTT
>TRBD1|TRBV15|TRBJ2-7|once
CATSERDRGTYEQYF
TGTGCCACCAGCGAAAGGGACAGGGGGACCTACGAGCAGTACTTC
>.|TRBV11-2|TRBJ2-5|.
CASSLGGLHQETQYF
TGTGCCAGCAGCTTAGGTGGCCTCCACCAAGAGACCCAGTACTTC
>TRBD1|TRBV9|TRBJ1-1|few
CASSVGQLNTEAFF
TGTGCCAGCAGCGTGGGACAGTTGAACACTGAAGCTTTCTTT
>TRBD2|TRBV7-3|TRBJ2-1|.
CASSFRLAGGEQFF
TGTGCCAGCAGCTTTAGGCTAGCGGGGGGTGAGCAGTTCTTC
>.|TRBV25-1|TRBJ2-4|.
CASSANRMGGRAKNIQYF
TGTGCCAGCAGTGCTAATCGAATGGGGGGGCGAGCCAAAAACATTCAGTACTTC
>TRBD1|TRBV5-1|TRBJ2-2|.
CASRGDSENTGELFF
TGCGCCAGCAGAGGGGACAGTGAGAACACCGGGGAGCTGTTTTTT
>.|TRBV30|TRBJ1-4|few
CAWSPVSEKLFF
TGTGCCTGGAGTCCAGTAAGTGAAAAACTGTTTTTT
>.|TRBV7-7|TRBJ2-3|.
CASSLSISADTQYF
TGTGCCAGCAGCCTAAGTATCTCCGCTGATACGCAGTATTTT
>.|TRBV7-6|TRBJ2-3|.
CASSLDRDTQYF
TGTGCCAGCAGCTTAGACAGGGATACGCAGTATTTT
>.|TRBV15|TRBJ1-1|.
CATSRDLGGTEAFF
TGTGCCACCAGCAGAGATTTAGGCGGGACTGAAGCTTTCTTT
>.|TRBV7-9|TRBJ1-4|.
CASSPGTRGGEKLFF
TGTGCCAGCAGCCCCGGAACGCGTGGGGGGGAAAAACTGTTTTTT
>TRBD2|TRBV4-2|TRBJ2-1|.
CASSQEIAGAYNEQFF
TGTGCCAGCAGCCAAGAGATAGCGGGGGCTTACAATGAGCAGTTCTTC
>.|TRBV6-6|TRBJ1-5|.
CASSTPITGNQPQHF
TGTGCCAGCAGTACACCAATAACAGGGAATCAGCCCCAGCATTTT
>TRBD2|TRBV7-8|TRBJ2-7|.
CASTPLAKSYEQYF
TGTGCCAGCACCCCACTAGCGAAGTCCTACGAGCAGTACTTC
>.|TRBV18|TRBJ1-3|.
CASSPQGAGNTIYF
TGTGCCAGCTCACCACAGGGGGCTGGAAACACCATATATTTT
>TRBD1|TRBV10-3|TRBJ2-1|once
CAIRGTGGPNEQFF
TGTGCCATCAGAGGGACAGGGGGGCCTAATGAGCAGTTCTTC
>.|TRBV5-1|TRBJ1-1|.
CASSLVSNTEAFF
TGCGCCAGCAGCTTGGTTAGCAACACTGAAGCTTTCTTT
>.|TRBV21-1|TRBJ1-4|.
CASSSTGWGLEPEKLFF
TGTGCCAGCAGCTCTACGGGTTGGGGACTCGAGCCTGAAAAACTGTTTTTT
>.|TRBV6-6|TRBJ1-3|once
CASSYSELGNTIYF
TGTGCCAGCAGTTACTCAGAGCTTGGAAACACCATATATTTT
>.|TRBV4-3|TRBJ1-6|.
CASSQDSPLHF
TGCGCCAGCAGCCAAGATTCACCCCTCCACTTT
>TRBD1|TRBV19|TRBJ2-7|.
CASSPGQGDYEQYF
TGTGCCAGTAGTCCGGGACAGGGGGACTACGAGCAGTACTTC
>TRBD1|TRBV7-8|TRBJ1-1|.
CASSPTGHSEAFF
TGTGCCAGCAGCCCGACAGGGCATTCTGAAGCTTTCTTT
>.|TRBV11-1|TRBJ1-1|.
CASSFDTEAFF
TGTGCCAGCAGCTTCGACACTGAAGCTTTCTTT